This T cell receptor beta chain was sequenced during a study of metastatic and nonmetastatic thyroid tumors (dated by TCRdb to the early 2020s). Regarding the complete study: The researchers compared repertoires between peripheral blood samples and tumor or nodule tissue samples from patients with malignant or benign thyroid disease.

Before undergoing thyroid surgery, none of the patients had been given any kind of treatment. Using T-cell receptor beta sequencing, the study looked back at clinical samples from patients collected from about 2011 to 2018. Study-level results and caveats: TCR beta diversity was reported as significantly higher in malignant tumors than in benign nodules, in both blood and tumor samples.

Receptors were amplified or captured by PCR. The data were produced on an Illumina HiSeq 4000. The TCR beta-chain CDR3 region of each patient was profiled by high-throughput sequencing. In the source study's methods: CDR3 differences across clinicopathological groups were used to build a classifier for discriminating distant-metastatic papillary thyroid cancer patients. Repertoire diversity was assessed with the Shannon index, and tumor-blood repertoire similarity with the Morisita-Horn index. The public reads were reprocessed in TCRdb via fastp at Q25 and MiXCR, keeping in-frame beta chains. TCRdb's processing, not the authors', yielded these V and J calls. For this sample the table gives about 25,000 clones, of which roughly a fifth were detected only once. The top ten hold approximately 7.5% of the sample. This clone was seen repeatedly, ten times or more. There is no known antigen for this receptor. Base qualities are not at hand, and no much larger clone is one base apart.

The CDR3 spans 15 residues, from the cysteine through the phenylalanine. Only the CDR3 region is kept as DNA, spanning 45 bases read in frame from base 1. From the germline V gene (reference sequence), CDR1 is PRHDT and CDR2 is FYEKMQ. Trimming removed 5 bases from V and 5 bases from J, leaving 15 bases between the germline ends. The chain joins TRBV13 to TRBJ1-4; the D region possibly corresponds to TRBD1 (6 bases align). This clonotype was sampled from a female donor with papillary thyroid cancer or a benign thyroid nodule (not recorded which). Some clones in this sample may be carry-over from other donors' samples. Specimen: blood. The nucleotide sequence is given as TGTGCCAGCAGCACGTGGACAGTGGGGAATGAAAAACTGTTTTTT. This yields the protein CASSTWTVGNEKLFF. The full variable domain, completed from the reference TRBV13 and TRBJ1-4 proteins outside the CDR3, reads AAGVIQSPRHLIKEKRETATLKCYPIPRHDTVYWYQQGPGQDPQFLISFYEKMQSDKGSIPDRFSAQQFSDYHSELNMSSLELGDSALYFCASSTWTVGNEKLFFGSGTQLSVL.